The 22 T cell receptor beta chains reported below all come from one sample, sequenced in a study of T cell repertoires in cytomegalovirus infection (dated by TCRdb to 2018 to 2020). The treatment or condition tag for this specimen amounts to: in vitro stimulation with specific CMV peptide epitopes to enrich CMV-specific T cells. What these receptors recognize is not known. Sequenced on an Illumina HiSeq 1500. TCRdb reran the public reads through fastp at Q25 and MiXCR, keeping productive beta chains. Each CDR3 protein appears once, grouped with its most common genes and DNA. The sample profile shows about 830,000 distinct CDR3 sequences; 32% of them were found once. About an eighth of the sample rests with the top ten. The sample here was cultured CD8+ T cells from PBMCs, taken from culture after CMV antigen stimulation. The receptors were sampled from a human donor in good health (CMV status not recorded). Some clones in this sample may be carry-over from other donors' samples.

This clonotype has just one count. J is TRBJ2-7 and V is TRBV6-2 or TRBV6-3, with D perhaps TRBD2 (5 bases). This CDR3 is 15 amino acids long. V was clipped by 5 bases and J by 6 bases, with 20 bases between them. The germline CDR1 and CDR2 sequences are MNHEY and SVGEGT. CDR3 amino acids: CASSTRGYLDREQYF. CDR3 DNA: TGTGCCAGCAGTACCCGGGGATACTTGGATCGCGAGCAGTACTTC.

The CDR3 DNA sequence: TGTGCCAGCAGCGTGAGGACTCATGAGCAGTTCTTC. It specifies CASSVRTHEQFF. V usage is TRBV5-6 and J usage is TRBJ2-1, with D possibly being TRBD2 (5 bases). V was clipped by 4 bases and J by 8 bases, with 10 bases between them. CDR1 is SGHDT and CDR2 is YYEEEE in the germline V gene. This CDR3 contains 12 residues.

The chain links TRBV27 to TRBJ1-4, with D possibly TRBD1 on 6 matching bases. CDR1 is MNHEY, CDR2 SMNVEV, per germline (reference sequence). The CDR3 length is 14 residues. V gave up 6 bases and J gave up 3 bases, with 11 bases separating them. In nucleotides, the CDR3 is TGTGCCAGCAGGCCAGGGGCCTCTAATGAAAAACTGTTTTTT. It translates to CASRPGASNEKLFF.

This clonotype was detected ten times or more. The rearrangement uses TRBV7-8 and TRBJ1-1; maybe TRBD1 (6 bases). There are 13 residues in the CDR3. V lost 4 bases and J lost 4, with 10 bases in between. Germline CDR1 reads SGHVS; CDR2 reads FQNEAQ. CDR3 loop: CASSSGASTEAFF. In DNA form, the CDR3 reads TGTGCCAGCAGCTCAGGGGCGAGCACTGAAGCTTTCTTT.

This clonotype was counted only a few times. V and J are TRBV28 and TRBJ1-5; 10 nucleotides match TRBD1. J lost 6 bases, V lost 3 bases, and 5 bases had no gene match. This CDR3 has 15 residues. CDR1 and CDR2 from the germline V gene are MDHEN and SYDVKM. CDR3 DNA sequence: TGTGCCAGCAGTTTCGACAGGGGGCAAATTCAGCCCCAGCATTTT. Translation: CASSFDRGQIQPQHF.

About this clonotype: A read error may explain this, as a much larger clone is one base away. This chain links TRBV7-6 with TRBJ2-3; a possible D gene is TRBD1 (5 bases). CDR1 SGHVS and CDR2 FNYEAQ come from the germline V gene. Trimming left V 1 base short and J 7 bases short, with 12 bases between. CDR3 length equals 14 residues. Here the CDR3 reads CASSLGPDMNTQYF. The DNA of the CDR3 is TGTGCCAGCAGCTTAGGCCCGGACATGAATACGCAGTATTTT.

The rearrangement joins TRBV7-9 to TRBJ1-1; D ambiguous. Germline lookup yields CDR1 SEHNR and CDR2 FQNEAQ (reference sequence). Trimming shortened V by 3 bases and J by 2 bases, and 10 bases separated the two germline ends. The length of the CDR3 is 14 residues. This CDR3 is CASSFNPLNTEAFF. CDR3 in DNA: TGTGCCAGCAGCTTCAATCCTCTAAACACTGAAGCTTTCTTT.

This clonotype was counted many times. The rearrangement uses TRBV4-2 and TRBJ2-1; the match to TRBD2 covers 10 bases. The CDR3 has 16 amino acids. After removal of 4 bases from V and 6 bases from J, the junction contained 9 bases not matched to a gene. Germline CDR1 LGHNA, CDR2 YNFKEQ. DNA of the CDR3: TGTGCCAGCAGCCGGGGTACTAGCGGGGCGACCAATGAGCAGTTCTTC. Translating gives CASSRGTSGATNEQFF.

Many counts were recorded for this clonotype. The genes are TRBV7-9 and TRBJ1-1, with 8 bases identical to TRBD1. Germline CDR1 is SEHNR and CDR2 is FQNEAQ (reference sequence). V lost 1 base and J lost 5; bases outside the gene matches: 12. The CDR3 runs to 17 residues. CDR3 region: CASSLDYIGQGGTEAFF. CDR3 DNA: TGTGCCAGCAGCTTAGACTACATCGGACAGGGAGGAACTGAAGCTTTCTTT.

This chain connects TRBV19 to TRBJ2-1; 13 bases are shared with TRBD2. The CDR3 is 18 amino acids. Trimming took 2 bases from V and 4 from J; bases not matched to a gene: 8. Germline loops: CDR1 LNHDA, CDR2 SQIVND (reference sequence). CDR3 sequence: CASSIFGLAGASYNEQFF. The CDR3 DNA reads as TGTGCCAGTAGTATATTCGGACTAGCGGGGGCCAGTTACAATGAGCAGTTCTTC.

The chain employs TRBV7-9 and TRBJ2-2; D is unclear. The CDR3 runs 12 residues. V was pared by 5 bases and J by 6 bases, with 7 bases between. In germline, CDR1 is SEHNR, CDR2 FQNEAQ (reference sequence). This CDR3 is CASSKGAGELFF. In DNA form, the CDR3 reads TGTGCCAGCAGCAAAGGCGCCGGGGAGCTGTTTTTT.

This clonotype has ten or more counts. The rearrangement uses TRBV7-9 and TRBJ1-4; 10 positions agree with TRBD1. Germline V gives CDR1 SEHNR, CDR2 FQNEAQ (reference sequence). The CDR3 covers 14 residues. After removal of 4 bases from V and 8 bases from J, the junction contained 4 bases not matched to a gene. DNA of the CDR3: TGTGCCAGCAGCTCGACAGGGGGCAGAGAAAAACTGTTTTTT. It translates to CASSSTGGREKLFF.

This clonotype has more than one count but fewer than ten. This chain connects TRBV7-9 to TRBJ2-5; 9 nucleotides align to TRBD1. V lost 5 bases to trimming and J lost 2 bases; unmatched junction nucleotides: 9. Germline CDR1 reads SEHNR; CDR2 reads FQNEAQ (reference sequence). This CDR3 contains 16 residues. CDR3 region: CASSPPPGTGQETQYF. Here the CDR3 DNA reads TGTGCCAGCAGCCCGCCTCCCGGGACAGGGCAAGAGACCCAGTACTTC.

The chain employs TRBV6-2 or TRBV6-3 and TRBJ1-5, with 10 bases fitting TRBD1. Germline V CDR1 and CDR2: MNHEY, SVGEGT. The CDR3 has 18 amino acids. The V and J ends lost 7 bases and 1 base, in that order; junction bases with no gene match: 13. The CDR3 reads CASTYGGDRGPSNQPQHF. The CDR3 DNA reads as TGTGCCAGCACCTACGGGGGGGACAGGGGCCCCAGCAATCAGCCCCAGCATTTT.

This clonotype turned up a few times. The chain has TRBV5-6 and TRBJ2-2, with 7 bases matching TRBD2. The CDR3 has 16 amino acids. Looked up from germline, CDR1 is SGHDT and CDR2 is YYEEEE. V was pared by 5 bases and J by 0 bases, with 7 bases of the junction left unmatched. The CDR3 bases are TGTGCCAGCAGTCAAAAGCGGGGCCCGAACACCGGGGAGCTGTTTTTT. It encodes CASSQKRGPNTGELFF.

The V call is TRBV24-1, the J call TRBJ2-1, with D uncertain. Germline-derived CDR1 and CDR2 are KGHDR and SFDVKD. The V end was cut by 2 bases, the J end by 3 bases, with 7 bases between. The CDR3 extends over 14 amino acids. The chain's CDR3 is CATSDSGYYNEQFF. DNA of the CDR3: TGTGCCACCAGTGATTCGGGTTACTACAATGAGCAGTTCTTC.

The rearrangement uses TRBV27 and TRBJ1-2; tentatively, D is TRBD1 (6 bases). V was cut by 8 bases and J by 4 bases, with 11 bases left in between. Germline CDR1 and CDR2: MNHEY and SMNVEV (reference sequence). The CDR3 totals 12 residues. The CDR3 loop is CASGDRPYGYTF. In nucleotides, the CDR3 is TGTGCCAGCGGAGACAGGCCCTATGGCTACACCTTC.

CDR3 DNA: TGTGCCATCGACAGCAAGGGGGTACAAGAGACCCAGTACTTC. Residues: CAIDSKGVQETQYF. The V call is TRBV6-6, the J call TRBJ2-5; tentative D call: TRBD1 (6 bases). The CDR3 consists of 14 residues. Germline V gives CDR1 MNHNY, CDR2 SVGAGI (reference sequence). V lost 10 bases and J lost 2, with 17 bases in between.

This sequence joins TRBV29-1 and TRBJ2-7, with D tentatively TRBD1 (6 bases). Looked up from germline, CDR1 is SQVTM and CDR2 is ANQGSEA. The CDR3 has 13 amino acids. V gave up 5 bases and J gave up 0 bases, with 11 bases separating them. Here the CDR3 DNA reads TGCAGCGTTCCGGGACACTACTCCTACGAGCAGTACTTC. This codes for CSVPGHYSYEQYF.

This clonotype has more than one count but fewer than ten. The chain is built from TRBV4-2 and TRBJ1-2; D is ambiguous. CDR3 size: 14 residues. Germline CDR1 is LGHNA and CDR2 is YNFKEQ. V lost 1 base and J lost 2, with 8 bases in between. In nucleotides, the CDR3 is TGTGCCAGCAGCCAAGGGACTGGGAACTATGGCTACACCTTC. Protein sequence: CASSQGTGNYGYTF.

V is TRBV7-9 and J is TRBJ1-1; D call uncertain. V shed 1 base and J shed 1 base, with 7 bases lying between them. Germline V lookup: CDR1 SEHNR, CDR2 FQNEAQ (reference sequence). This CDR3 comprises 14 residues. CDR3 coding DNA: TGTGCCAGCAGCTTAGTAAAGACGAACACTGAAGCTTTCTTT. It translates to CASSLVKTNTEAFF.

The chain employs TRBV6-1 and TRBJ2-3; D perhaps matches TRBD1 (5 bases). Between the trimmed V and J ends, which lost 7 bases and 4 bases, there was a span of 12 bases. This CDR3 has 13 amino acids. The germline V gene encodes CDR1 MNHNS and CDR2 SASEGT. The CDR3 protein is CASTLGASDTQYF. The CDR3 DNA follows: TGTGCCAGCACCCTAGGGGCGTCAGATACGCAGTATTTT.